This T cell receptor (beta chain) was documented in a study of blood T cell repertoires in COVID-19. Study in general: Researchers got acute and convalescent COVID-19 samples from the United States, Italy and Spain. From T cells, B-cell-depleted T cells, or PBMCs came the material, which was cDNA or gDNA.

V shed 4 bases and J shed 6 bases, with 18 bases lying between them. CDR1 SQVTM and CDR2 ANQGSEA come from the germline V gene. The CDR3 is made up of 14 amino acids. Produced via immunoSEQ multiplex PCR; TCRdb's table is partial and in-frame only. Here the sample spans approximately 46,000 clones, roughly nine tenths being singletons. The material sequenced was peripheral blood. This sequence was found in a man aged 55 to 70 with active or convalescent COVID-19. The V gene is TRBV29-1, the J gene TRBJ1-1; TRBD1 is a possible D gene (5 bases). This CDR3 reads CSVGKGPEQPEAFF. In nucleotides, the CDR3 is TGCAGCGTTGGCAAGGGGCCAGAACAACCTGAAGCTTTCTTT.